The T cell receptor beta chain under discussion was sequenced for a study of blood T cell repertoires in COVID-19. Study at large: From T cells, B-cell-depleted T cells, or PBMCs came the material, which was cDNA or gDNA.

In the original analysis: Amplifying reference gene primers gave estimates of nucleated cell counts. Data came from immunoSEQ multiplex PCR; TCRdb stores just in-frame clones and leaves some out. That table is the source of V, J and clone size, and D and trimming were worked out from the DNA. The table has some 68,000 clones, around 85% seen once. V shed 4 bases and J 4 bases; nucleotides not matched to a gene: 3. This CDR3 is 14 amino acids long. Germline CDR1 is SGHRS and CDR2 is YFSETQ. The TCR originated in a man in his 70s with acute or convalescent COVID-19. The chain links TRBV5-1 to TRBJ2-2; 8 bases fit TRBD2. Source material: peripheral blood. As DNA, the CDR3 is TGCGCCAGCAGCGCAACTAGCGGCACCGGGGAGCTGTTTTTT. Translating it yields CASSATSGTGELFF.